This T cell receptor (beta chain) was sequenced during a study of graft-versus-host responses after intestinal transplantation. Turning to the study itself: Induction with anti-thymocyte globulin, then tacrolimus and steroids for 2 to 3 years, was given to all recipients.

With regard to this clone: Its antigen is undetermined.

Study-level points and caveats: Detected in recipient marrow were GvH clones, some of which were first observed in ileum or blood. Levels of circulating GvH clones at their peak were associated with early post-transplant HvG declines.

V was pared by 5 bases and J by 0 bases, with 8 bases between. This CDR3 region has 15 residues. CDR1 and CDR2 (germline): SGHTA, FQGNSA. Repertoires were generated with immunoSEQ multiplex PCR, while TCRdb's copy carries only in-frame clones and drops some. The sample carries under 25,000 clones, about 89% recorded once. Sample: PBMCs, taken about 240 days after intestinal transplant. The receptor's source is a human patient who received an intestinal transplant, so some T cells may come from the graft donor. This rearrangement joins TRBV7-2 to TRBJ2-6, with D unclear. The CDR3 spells CASSLRYSGANVLTF. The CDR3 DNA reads TGTGCCAGCAGCCTTAGGTACTCTGGGGCCAACGTCCTGACTTTC.